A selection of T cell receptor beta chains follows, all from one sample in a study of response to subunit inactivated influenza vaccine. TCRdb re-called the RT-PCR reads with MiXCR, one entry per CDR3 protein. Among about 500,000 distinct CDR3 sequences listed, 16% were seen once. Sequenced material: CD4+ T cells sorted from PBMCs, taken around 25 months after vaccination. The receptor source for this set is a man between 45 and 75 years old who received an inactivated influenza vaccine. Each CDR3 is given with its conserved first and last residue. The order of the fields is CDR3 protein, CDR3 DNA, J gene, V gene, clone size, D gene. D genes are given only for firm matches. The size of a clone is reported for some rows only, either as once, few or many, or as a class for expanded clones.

cdr3_aa: CASSLQLAGRDEQFF
cdr3_nt: TGTGCCAGCAGCTTACAACTAGCGGGACGGGATGAGCAGTTCTTC
j_call: TRBJ2-1
v_call: TRBV7-3
clone_size: -
d_call: TRBD2

cdr3_aa: CASSLGRGQYF
cdr3_nt: TGTGCCAGCAGCTTAGGCAGGGGCCAGTACTTC
j_call: TRBJ2-5
v_call: TRBV12-3/TRBV12-4
clone_size: -
d_call: -

cdr3_aa: CASSYPSFNYGYTF
cdr3_nt: TGTGCCAGCAGTTACCCCAGTTTTAACTATGGCTACACCTTC
j_call: TRBJ1-2
v_call: TRBV6-5
clone_size: few
d_call: -

cdr3_aa: CASSLTRTSRDTQYF
cdr3_nt: TGTGCCAGCAGCCTGACAAGGACCTCCAGAGATACGCAGTATTTT
j_call: TRBJ2-3
v_call: TRBV6-1
clone_size: few
d_call: -

cdr3_aa: CASSPGTGFKLFF
cdr3_nt: TGTGCCAGCAGCCCCGGGACAGGGTTTAAACTGTTTTTT
j_call: TRBJ1-4
v_call: TRBV7-2
clone_size: few
d_call: TRBD1

cdr3_aa: CASSEGQVPYEQYF
cdr3_nt: TGTGCCAGCAGTGAGGGACAGGTTCCCTACGAGCAGTACTTC
j_call: TRBJ2-7
v_call: TRBV2
clone_size: few
d_call: TRBD1

cdr3_aa: CSARDGAEAFF
cdr3_nt: TGCAGTGCTAGGGATGGAGCTGAAGCTTTCTTT
j_call: TRBJ1-1
v_call: TRBV20-1
clone_size: -
d_call: -

cdr3_aa: CASSFLWIRTSGYDNEQFF
cdr3_nt: TGTGCCAGCAGTTTCTTATGGATCCGCACTAGCGGATACGATAATGAGCAGTTCTTC
j_call: TRBJ2-1
v_call: TRBV28
clone_size: once
d_call: TRBD2

cdr3_aa: CSVEKRGRGEQYF
cdr3_nt: TGCAGCGTTGAAAAACGCGGGAGAGGGGAGCAGTACTTC
j_call: TRBJ2-7
v_call: TRBV29-1
clone_size: -
d_call: TRBD2

cdr3_aa: CSATGPINYGYTF
cdr3_nt: TGCAGTGCTACGGGACCGATTAACTATGGCTACACCTTC
j_call: TRBJ1-2
v_call: TRBV20-1
clone_size: -
d_call: -

cdr3_aa: CASIPGTAQETQYF
cdr3_nt: TGTGCCAGCATCCCCGGAACAGCTCAAGAGACCCAGTACTTC
j_call: TRBJ2-5
v_call: TRBV6-2/TRBV6-3
clone_size: -
d_call: -

cdr3_aa: CSARDAAGRIKTQYF
cdr3_nt: TGCAGTGCTAGAGATGCGGCAGGGAGGATAAAGACCCAGTACTTC
j_call: TRBJ2-5
v_call: TRBV20-1
clone_size: few
d_call: -

cdr3_aa: CASSLVGGSSTEAFF
cdr3_nt: TGTGCCAGCAGCTTAGTTGGTGGGTCTAGTACTGAAGCTTTCTTT
j_call: TRBJ1-1
v_call: TRBV7-2
clone_size: few
d_call: -

cdr3_aa: CASSQTNTYEQYF
cdr3_nt: TGTGCCAGCAGCCAGACAAACACCTACGAGCAGTACTTC
j_call: TRBJ2-7
v_call: TRBV12-3/TRBV12-4
clone_size: few
d_call: -

cdr3_aa: CAASRGQGYEQYF
cdr3_nt: TGTGCCGCCAGTCGGGGACAGGGTTACGAGCAGTACTTC
j_call: TRBJ2-7
v_call: TRBV6-6
clone_size: few
d_call: TRBD1

cdr3_aa: CASSYTIAGDFMQTQYF
cdr3_nt: TGTGCCAGCAGTTACACAATAGCGGGGGATTTCATGCAGACCCAGTACTTC
j_call: TRBJ2-5
v_call: TRBV6-2/TRBV6-3
clone_size: few
d_call: TRBD2

cdr3_aa: CATSDLLRAVNEQFF
cdr3_nt: TGTGCCACCAGTGATTTGCTGCGAGCCGTCAATGAGCAGTTCTTC
j_call: TRBJ2-1
v_call: TRBV24-1
clone_size: -
d_call: -

cdr3_aa: CASRPTGGGGANVLTF
cdr3_nt: TGTGCCAGCAGGCCGACAGGGGGCGGTGGGGCCAACGTCCTGACTTTC
j_call: TRBJ2-6
v_call: TRBV28
clone_size: once
d_call: TRBD1

cdr3_aa: CASSESATSGRNTQYF
cdr3_nt: TGCGCCAGCAGTGAATCCGCGACTAGCGGGAGGAATACGCAGTATTTT
j_call: TRBJ2-3
v_call: TRBV4-3
clone_size: -
d_call: TRBD2